This passage covers 15 T cell receptor beta chains from one sample sequenced in a study of cytomegalovirus exposure and HLA in healthy donors. PCR employed 60 Vbeta and 13 Jbeta primers. Assay: immunoSEQ multiplex PCR; the TCRdb copy retains only in-frame clones and omits some. Among some 150,000 clones listed, 65% to 85% were seen once. Material for sequencing was PBMCs. These receptors all stem from a male donor in good health and CMV-seronegative.

This rearrangement joins TRBV19 to TRBJ2-1; 11 nucleotides line up with TRBD1. The length of the CDR3 is 16 residues. The V and J ends lost 4 bases and 4 bases, in that order; junction bases with no gene match: 6. Germline CDR1 and CDR2: LNHDA and SQIVND (reference sequence). DNA of the CDR3: TGTGCCAGTAGTAGGGACAGGGGGAGAAATTACAATGAGCAGTTCTTC. Its protein is CASSRDRGRNYNEQFF.

The chain employs TRBV28 and TRBJ2-1, with 9 bases lining up with TRBD2. The CDR3 consists of 14 residues. The J segment lost 7 bases and the V segment lost 8 bases, leaving 9 bases of the junction unmatched. Germline V gene data show CDR1 as MDHEN and CDR2 as SYDVKM. The CDR3 loop is CASVKLAGGNEQFF. CDR3 bases: TGTGCCAGCGTAAAGCTTGCGGGAGGGAATGAGCAGTTCTTC.

The count of this clone is one. The V gene is TRBV4-3, the J gene TRBJ2-1; a weak D match, TRBD2 (7 bases). Germline V gene data show CDR1 as LGHNA and CDR2 as YSLEER. This CDR3 is built from 18 residues. The germline V and J ends were trimmed by 0 bases and 3 bases, with 18 bases remaining between them. In DNA form, the CDR3 reads TGCGCCAGCAGCCAAGACTTCATTCGGGGGGCCCACTACAATGAGCAGTTCTTC. Residues: CASSQDFIRGAHYNEQFF.

CDR3 sequence: CAISESLSQQGTQYF. DNA of the CDR3: TGTGCCATCAGTGAGTCCCTTTCCCAGCAGGGGACCCAGTACTTC. This chain uses TRBV10-3 with TRBJ2-5, with a tentative D call TRBD1 (5 bases). This CDR3 has 15 amino acids. V was trimmed by 0 bases and J by 7 bases, leaving 15 bases between them. Germline CDR1 reads ENHRY; CDR2 reads SYGVKD.

V gene TRBV6-5 combines with J gene TRBJ1-1; D is possibly TRBD1 (6 bases). The CDR3 covers 13 residues. V was cut by 5 bases and J by 3 bases, with 10 bases left in between. The germline V gene encodes CDR1 MNHEY and CDR2 SVGAGI. CDR3 sequence (DNA): TGTGCCAGCAGTAGGGACACTTACACTGAAGCTTTCTTT. The encoded protein is CASSRDTYTEAFF.

V gene TRBV27 combines with J gene TRBJ1-4, with D possibly TRBD1 on 6 matching bases. This CDR3 is built from 15 residues. The V end lost 5 bases, the J end lost 6 bases, and 16 bases lay between the germline ends. Per the germline V gene, CDR1 is MNHEY and CDR2 is SMNVEV (reference sequence). CDR3 loop: CASSPTLGTHEKLFF. As DNA, the CDR3 is TGTGCCAGCAGTCCGACCCTTGGGACACATGAAAAACTGTTTTTT.

The chain uses TRBV7-6 and TRBJ2-1, with 9 bases fitting TRBD2. From germline, CDR1 is SGHVS and CDR2 FNYEAQ. This CDR3 contains 16 residues. With V trimmed by 5 bases and J by 7 bases, 12 bases remained unmatched. The CDR3 spells CASSPEAGGLLNEQFF. The DNA of the CDR3 is TGTGCCAGCAGCCCCGAAGCGGGAGGTTTATTGAATGAGCAGTTCTTC. Drawing the rest from reference TRBV7-6 and TRBJ2-1, the complete variable domain is GAGVSQSPRYKVTKRGQDVALRCDPISGHVSLYWYRQALGQGPEFLTYFNYEAQQDKSGLPNDRFSAERPEGSISTLTIQRTEQRDSAMYRCASSPEAGGLLNEQFFGPGTRLTVL.

The V gene is TRBV4-1, the J gene TRBJ2-2; 9 bases are a match to TRBD1. The ends lost 3 bases at V and 3 bases at J; junction bases unmatched: 11. Germline V gene lookup returns CDR1 MGHRA and CDR2 YSYEKL. The CDR3 runs to 18 residues. CDR3 amino acids: CASSHRTGDFVDTGELFF. In DNA, the CDR3 is TGCGCCAGCAGCCACAGGACAGGGGACTTCGTTGACACCGGGGAGCTGTTTTTT.

This chain uses TRBV7-9 with TRBJ2-3; possible D gene TRBD1, 5 bases. The germline gives CDR1 SEHNR, CDR2 FQNEAQ (reference sequence). The V and J ends lost 5 bases and 0 bases respectively, with 15 bases between them. CDR3 length equals 16 residues. In DNA, the CDR3 is TGTGCCAGCAGCAAACAGGTGATCGAGAGCACAGATACGCAGTATTTT. Translated, it gives CASSKQVIESTDTQYF. Full variable domain (outside the CDR3, taken from reference TRBV7-9 and TRBJ2-3): DTGVSQNPRHKITKRGQNVTFRCDPISEHNRLYWYRQTLGQGPEFLTYFQNEAQLEKSRLLSDRFSAERPKGSFSTLEIQRTEQGDSAMYLCASSKQVIESTDTQYFGPGTRLTVL.

This rearrangement joins TRBV9 to TRBJ2-3, with D maybe TRBD2 (5 bases). V lost 6 bases, J lost 5 bases, and 19 bases lay in between. Germline CDR1 SGDLS, CDR2 YYNGEE. The CDR3 is 15 residues long. This CDR3 is CASITDRGRGDTQYF. CDR3 in DNA: TGTGCCAGCATCACCGACCGAGGGCGAGGAGATACGCAGTATTTT.

This chain joins TRBV13 and TRBJ2-5; the match to TRBD2 covers 7 bases. CDR3 size: 13 residues. V lost 2 bases to trimming and J lost 7 bases; unmatched junction nucleotides: 4. The germline gives CDR1 PRHDT, CDR2 FYEKMQ (reference sequence). DNA of the CDR3: TGTGCCAGCAGCTTACGGGGGGAAGGGACCCAGTACTTC. Residues: CASSLRGEGTQYF.

This chain connects TRBV27 to TRBJ2-4, with TRBD1 matching 9 bases. This CDR3 is 14 amino acids long. The V and J ends lost 6 bases and 8 bases, in that order; junction bases with no gene match: 8. The germline CDR1 and CDR2 sequences are MNHEY and SMNVEV (reference sequence). The CDR3 is CASSPGQGGYIQYF. Written as DNA, the CDR3 is TGTGCCAGCAGCCCGGGACAGGGAGGTTACATTCAGTACTTC.

The J gene is TRBJ2-7, the V gene TRBV5-1, with 7 bases fitting TRBD2. The V gene end was trimmed by 3 bases and the J gene end by 10 bases; junction bases not matched to a gene: 7. Looked up from germline, CDR1 is SGHRS and CDR2 is YFSETQ. CDR3 length: 12 amino acids. In nucleotides, the CDR3 is TGCGCCAGCAGCTATAGCGGGCAGACTCAGTACTTC. Its protein product is CASSYSGQTQYF.

This clone showed up just once. This chain joins TRBV25-1 and TRBJ2-1, with TRBD1 as a possible D gene (6 bases). With 5 bases removed from V and 7 bases from J, the gap between germline ends came to 15 bases. This CDR3 is built from 14 residues. Germline V CDR1 and CDR2: MGHDK, SYGVNS. The CDR3 sequence is CASSQRGQTNEQFF. CDR3 bases: TGTGCCAGCAGTCAAAGAGGACAGACAAATGAGCAGTTCTTC.

This chain uses TRBV11-3 with TRBJ2-2; 7 bases are a match to TRBD1. The germline V gene encodes CDR1 SGHNT and CDR2 YENEEA. With 2 bases clipped from V and 0 bases from J, the junction kept 3 bases outside the gene matches. There are 16 residues in the CDR3. The CDR3 loop reads CASSLSQGANTGELFF. In nucleotides, the CDR3 is TGTGCCAGCAGCTTATCGCAGGGGGCGAACACCGGGGAGCTGTTTTTT. The variable domain in full, completed from reference TRBV11-3 and TRBJ2-2, reads EAGVVQSPRYKIIEKKQPVAFWCNPISGHNTLYWYLQNLGQGPELLIRYENEEAVDDSQLPKDRFSAERLKGVDSTLKIQPAELGDSAVYLCASSLSQGANTGELFFGEGSRLTVL.